A selection of T cell receptor beta chains follows, all from one sample in a study of T cells in Graves' hyperthyroidism and ophthalmopathy. TCRdb reprocessed the multiplex PCR reads with MiXCR, giving one entry per CDR3 protein. The repertoire includes fewer than 350,000 distinct CDR3 sequences, around 20% of them detected once, and about 35% sits in the top ten. What was sequenced was blood. Receptors originate from a man in his forties or fifties with Graves' ophthalmopathy. The CDR3 runs from the conserved cysteine through the conserved F or W. Fields, in order: J gene, clone size, D gene, V gene, CDR3 protein, CDR3 DNA. A D gene is named only where the DNA matches it firmly. The size entry is marked missing in some rows and otherwise reads once, few, many or a size class.

j_call: TRBJ1-2
clone_size: many
d_call: NA
v_call: TRBV19
cdr3_aa: CASSTSDRGYGYTF
cdr3_nt: TGTGCCAGTAGTACATCGGACCGTGGCTATGGCTACACCTTC

j_call: TRBJ2-1
clone_size: NA
d_call: TRBD1
v_call: TRBV6-2/TRBV6-3
cdr3_aa: CASRREAGQGAYNEQFF
cdr3_nt: TGTGCCAGCAGGAGAGAGGCCGGACAGGGGGCTTACAATGAGCAGTTCTTC

j_call: TRBJ2-5
clone_size: NA
d_call: NA
v_call: TRBV15
cdr3_aa: CATSSLRAGGETQYF
cdr3_nt: TGTGCCACCAGCAGCCTAAGGGCAGGGGGGGAGACCCAGTACTTC

j_call: TRBJ2-5
clone_size: many
d_call: NA
v_call: TRBV28
cdr3_aa: CASSPRTGRGTQYF
cdr3_nt: TGTGCCAGCAGTCCCCGAACCGGGCGTGGGACCCAGTACTTC

j_call: TRBJ2-7
clone_size: many
d_call: TRBD1
v_call: TRBV11-2
cdr3_aa: CASSLESGQGSEQYF
cdr3_nt: TGTGCCAGCAGCTTAGAATCGGGACAGGGAAGCGAGCAGTACTTC

j_call: TRBJ2-3
clone_size: many
d_call: TRBD2
v_call: TRBV6-2/TRBV6-3
cdr3_aa: CASSYGLATDTQYF
cdr3_nt: TGTGCCAGCAGTTACGGACTAGCCACAGATACGCAGTATTTT

j_call: TRBJ1-4
clone_size: many
d_call: NA
v_call: TRBV28
cdr3_aa: CASTDSVAEKLFF
cdr3_nt: TGTGCCAGCACGGACAGTGTGGCTGAAAAACTGTTTTTT

j_call: TRBJ2-7
clone_size: few
d_call: NA
v_call: TRBV10-3
cdr3_aa: CAISEGLITEQYF
cdr3_nt: TGTGCCATCAGTGAAGGCCTTATCACCGAGCAGTACTTC

j_call: TRBJ1-5
clone_size: NA
d_call: NA
v_call: TRBV20-1
cdr3_aa: CSASPSGGVQPQHF
cdr3_nt: TGCAGTGCTAGTCCCTCCGGGGGCGTTCAGCCCCAGCATTTT

j_call: TRBJ2-7
clone_size: many
d_call: NA
v_call: TRBV20-1
cdr3_aa: CSARDRTLSSYEQYF
cdr3_nt: TGCAGTGCTAGAGACAGGACATTGAGCTCCTACGAGCAGTACTTC

j_call: TRBJ2-2
clone_size: few
d_call: TRBD1
v_call: TRBV18
cdr3_aa: CASSPSRTGANTGELFF
cdr3_nt: TGTGCCAGCTCACCTTCTAGGACAGGAGCGAACACCGGGGAGCTGTTTTTT

j_call: TRBJ2-2
clone_size: few
d_call: NA
v_call: TRBV20-1
cdr3_aa: CSAPKRGTVNTGELFF
cdr3_nt: TGCAGTGCACCTAAAAGGGGGACGGTGAACACCGGGGAGCTGTTTTTT

j_call: TRBJ1-6
clone_size: few
d_call: NA
v_call: TRBV20-1
cdr3_aa: CSAPMLLDGSHFFNSPLHF
cdr3_nt: TGCAGTGCGCCGATGCTTCTGGACGGGTCCCACTTCTTTAATTCACCCCTCCACTTT

j_call: TRBJ1-3
clone_size: NA
d_call: NA
v_call: TRBV9
cdr3_aa: CASGGSSGNTIYF
cdr3_nt: TGTGCCAGCGGGGGGTCCTCTGGAAACACCATATATTTT

j_call: TRBJ1-6
clone_size: NA
d_call: NA
v_call: TRBV27
cdr3_aa: CASSPPRQGNSPLHF
cdr3_nt: TGTGCCAGCAGTCCACCCCGCCAGGGGAATTCACCCCTCCACTTT

j_call: TRBJ1-4
clone_size: NA
d_call: NA
v_call: TRBV19
cdr3_aa: CASSYWNPLNEKLFF
cdr3_nt: TGTGCCAGTAGTTATTGGAACCCCCTTAATGAAAAACTGTTTTTT